These 15 T cell receptor beta chains share one sample of origin, sequenced in a study of cytomegalovirus exposure and HLA in healthy donors. 13 Jbeta primers and 60 Vbeta primers were used for the PCR. Repertoires were generated with immunoSEQ multiplex PCR, while TCRdb's copy carries only in-frame clones and drops some. The sample yields around 150,000 clones, about 75% seen once. Material: PBMCs. The receptors here all came from a woman aged 40 to 50 in good health and CMV-seropositive.

The chain employs TRBV29-1 and TRBJ2-1; 8 nucleotides align to TRBD2. The CDR3 is 14 residues long. Trimming removed 7 bases from V and 4 bases from J; junction bases left unmatched: 9. Germline V gene lookup returns CDR1 SQVTM and CDR2 ANQGSEA. CDR3 nucleotides: TGCAGCGACTATAGCGGGAACTCTTACAATGAGCAGTTCTTC. Translation gives CSDYSGNSYNEQFF.

This chain joins TRBV28 and TRBJ2-5; TRBD2 matches 11 bases. The CDR3 has 15 residues. V shed 8 bases, J shed 2 bases, and the junction held 7 bases outside the gene matches. Germline CDR1 and CDR2: MDHEN and SYDVKM. The CDR3 DNA follows: TGTGCCAGCCATCCTCTAGCGGGGGGACAAGAGACCCAGTACTTC. This translates into CASHPLAGGQETQYF.

The V call is TRBV28, the J call TRBJ2-5; weak D call: TRBD1 (6 bases). V was shortened by 6 bases and J by 3 bases, with 17 bases between the two germline ends. This CDR3 has 15 amino acids. Germline CDR1 and CDR2: MDHEN and SYDVKM. DNA for the CDR3: TGTGCCAGCAGGCGAGGAGGTGGGGGCAAAGAGACCCAGTACTTC. It specifies CASRRGGGGKETQYF.

This clone was picked up one time. The chain uses TRBV15 and TRBJ2-7, with 8 bases matching TRBD1. V lost 9 bases to trimming and J lost 6 bases; unmatched junction nucleotides: 4. The CDR3 has 11 residues. From germline, CDR1 is LNHNV and CDR2 YYDKDF (reference sequence). The CDR3, as DNA: TGTGCCACTAGCGACAGGGGCGAGCAGTACTTC. Protein product: CATSDRGEQYF.

V and J are TRBV11-2 and TRBJ2-2; a possible D gene is TRBD1 (5 bases). This CDR3 spans 15 amino acids. The V gene's germline CDR1 is SGHAT and CDR2 FQNNGV. V lost 0 bases, J lost 1 base, and 6 bases lay in between. The CDR3 DNA reads TGTGCCAGCAGCTTAGATACAGGGAACACCGGGGAGCTGTTTTTT. Protein product: CASSLDTGNTGELFF.

The chain is built from TRBV7-2 and TRBJ2-7, with D perhaps matching TRBD2 (6 bases). Germline values: CDR1 SGHTA, CDR2 FQGNSA. With 6 bases removed from V and 5 bases from J, the gap between germline ends came to 14 bases. The CDR3 is 13 residues long. The CDR3 region is CASSRAEGHEQYF. Written as DNA, the CDR3 is TGTGCCAGCAGTCGTGCGGAGGGCCACGAGCAGTACTTC.

The chain uses TRBV27 and TRBJ2-7, with 7 positions matching TRBD2. After removal of 2 bases from V and 4 bases from J, the junction contained 2 bases not matched to a gene. CDR3 length: 13 amino acids. Germline CDR1 MNHEY, CDR2 SMNVEV (reference sequence). The CDR3 region has the DNA TGTGCCAGCAGTTTAACTAGCGCGTACGAGCAGTACTTC. This gives the protein CASSLTSAYEQYF.

This clone turned up a few times. This rearrangement joins TRBV5-1 to TRBJ2-3, with TRBD2 matching over 12 bases. The trim removed 4 bases at V and 0 bases at J, leaving 6 bases unmatched. This CDR3 contains 17 residues. Germline V gene sequence: CDR1 SGHRS, CDR2 YFSETQ. The CDR3 sequence is CASSVSGTSGSTDTQYF. DNA of the CDR3: TGCGCCAGCAGCGTCTCCGGGACTAGCGGGAGCACAGATACGCAGTATTTT.

The J gene is TRBJ2-7, the V gene TRBV18, with 7 nucleotides matching TRBD1. Germline loops: CDR1 KGHSH, CDR2 LQKENI. The ends lost 6 bases at V and 7 bases at J; junction bases unmatched: 21. This CDR3 has 17 residues. The DNA for the CDR3 is TGTGCCAGCTCGGACGCCCGGCGGACAGGCCTATTACCGGAGCAGTACTTC. Its protein is CASSDARRTGLLPEQYF.

This clone was counted a few times. The gene calls are TRBV28 and TRBJ2-7; TRBD2 agrees at 7 bases. V shed 3 bases and J 6 bases; nucleotides not matched to a gene: 8. Germline V lookup: CDR1 MDHEN, CDR2 SYDVKM. The CDR3 covers 14 residues. In DNA, the CDR3 is TGTGCCAGCAGTTTTGGCGGGAGAGGTACCGAGCAGTACTTC. Amino acid sequence: CASSFGGRGTEQYF.

Notes on this clone: The junction does not match germline at one end; this may be a read error. V is TRBV7-7 and J is TRBJ2-2; 7 nucleotides agree with TRBD1. In germline, CDR1 is SSHAT, CDR2 FNYEAQ (reference sequence). The CDR3 runs to 13 residues. The CDR3 is CASSFDRDGELFF. The CDR3 nucleotides are TGTGCTAGCAGTTTTGACAGGGACGGGGAGCTGTTTTTT.

In this sample, this clone turned up a few times. V gene TRBV2 combines with J gene TRBJ2-7; 9 nucleotides match TRBD1. V gave up 2 bases and J gave up 5 bases; unmatched junction bases: 1. Germline values: CDR1 SNHLY, CDR2 FYNNEI. The CDR3 loop spans 13 amino acids. The CDR3 loop is CASSETGGHEQYF. For the CDR3, the DNA is TGTGCCAGCAGTGAAACAGGGGGCCACGAGCAGTACTTC.

The genes are TRBV30 and TRBJ2-1; 9 positions match TRBD2. Trimming removed 3 bases from V and 13 bases from J; junction bases left unmatched: 10. The V gene's germline CDR1 is GTSNPN and CDR2 SVGIG (reference sequence). The CDR3 consists of 13 residues. CDR3 region: CAWRGVAGVKQFF. The CDR3 bases are TGTGCCTGGAGGGGGGTAGCGGGAGTAAAACAGTTCTTC.

The V and J genes are TRBV6-1 and TRBJ2-3; D is perhaps TRBD2 (5 bases). Looked up from germline, CDR1 is MNHNS and CDR2 is SASEGT. The CDR3 has 14 residues. DNA for the CDR3: TGTGCTGTGCTGGGAGTGGGGTACACAGATACGCAGTATTTT. It yields the protein CAVLGVGYTDTQYF.

V usage is TRBV5-4 and J usage is TRBJ2-1; 9 bases match TRBD2. The CDR3 totals 16 residues. V dropped 3 bases and J dropped 0; count of bases not matched to a gene: 4. Germline V gene lookup returns CDR1 SGHNT and CDR2 YYREEE (reference sequence). The CDR3 coding sequence is TGTGCCAGCAGCTCTTTTAGCGGGAGCTCCTACAATGAGCAGTTCTTC. Residues: CASSSFSGSSYNEQFF.